This TCR beta chain was profiled in a study of blood T cell repertoires in COVID-19. Study background: Both acute and convalescent COVID-19 samples were obtained from the United States, Italy and Spain. The cDNA or gDNA used as material had been derived from T cells, B-cell-depleted T cells, or PBMCs.

V was shortened by 3 bases and J by 4 bases, with 11 bases between the two germline ends. Germline CDR1 is LNHDA and CDR2 is SQIVND (reference sequence). The CDR3 spans 14 residues. As processed by the authors: For nucleated cells, counts were estimated from reference gene primer amplification. Libraries were prepared by immunoSEQ multiplex PCR; TCRdb keeps only in-frame clonotypes and omits some of them. Clonal size and the V and J genes are those of that table, whereas D and trimming came from the DNA. The data contain about 120,000 clones, 90% of them singletons. The sample consisted of peripheral blood. The chain employs TRBV19 and TRBJ2-3; a weak D match, TRBD1 (5 bases). The sequence was obtained from a human donor with active COVID-19. The donor label of this sample is uncertain. The CDR3 sequence: CASSIPAGPDTQYF. CDR3 in DNA: TGTGCCAGTAGTATCCCAGCAGGGCCAGATACGCAGTATTTT.